Presented here are 15 T cell receptor beta chains from one specimen sequenced in a study of blood T cells in healthy people across ages. A J-beta primer mix and a sample-barcoded 5' primer were used in a second PCR of roughly 7 to 12 cycles. MiXCR, applied by TCRdb to the 5' RACE reads, yields one record per CDR3 protein. The table includes 800,000 to 1,300,000 distinct CDR3 sequences, roughly a quarter detected once. The same sample was also studied in work on T cells of mothers and their children.

The sample comprised blood. The receptors derive from a girl aged 2 to 10 in good health.

This clonotype was seen only a few times. The V call is TRBV5-5, the J call TRBJ2-7; 7 nucleotides line up with TRBD1. CDR3 length equals 14 residues. Germline V CDR1 and CDR2: SGHKS, YYEKEE (reference sequence). The junction had 8 bases not matched to a gene; V was cut back by 4 bases and J by 4 bases. CDR3 coding DNA: TGTGCCAGCAGCATAGACAGGGTCTATTACGAGCAGTACTTC. It codes for CASSIDRVYYEQYF.

On this clonotype itself: The conserved final phenylalanine or tryptophan is absent from the CDR3, which likely points to a read error. The chain has TRBV28 and TRBJ2-7; a weak D match, TRBD2 (5 bases). Germline CDR1 reads MDHEN; CDR2 reads SYDVKM. Trimming cost V 5 bases and J 8 bases, with 13 bases left between them. CDR3 length equals 12 residues. The CDR3 here is CASSPVRAQQYL. The CDR3 DNA reads TGTGCCAGCAGTCCAGTGAGGGCCCAGCAGTACCTC.

The chain employs TRBV24-1 and TRBJ2-5; 7 bases line up with TRBD1. This CDR3 contains 15 residues. J was trimmed by 3 bases and V by 3 bases; bases with no gene match: 6. CDR1 is KGHDR and CDR2 is SFDVKD in the germline V gene. CDR3 in DNA: TGTGCCACCAGTGATCAGCGACAGGGAGAAGAGACCCAGTACTTC. Amino acid sequence: CATSDQRQGEETQYF.

CDR3 sequence (DNA): TGCGCCAGAATTGAGGACGAGCGGCTTCGCACAGATACGCAGTATTTT. It translates to CARIEDERLRTDTQYF. The chain uses TRBV5-1 and TRBJ2-3; D perhaps matches TRBD2 (5 bases). V lost 8 bases, J lost 1 base, and 20 bases lay in between. The CDR3 is 16 residues long. Germline CDR1 and CDR2: SGHRS and YFSETQ.

The genes are TRBV19 and TRBJ2-5; D gene unclear. The CDR3 is 17 amino acids. Looked up from germline, CDR1 is LNHDA and CDR2 is SQIVND (reference sequence). Between the trimmed V and J ends, which lost 0 bases and 5 bases, there was a span of 19 bases. The CDR3 nucleotides are TGTGCCAGTAGTATAGAAGTGGGCAGGCCGAGCAAGGAGACCCAGTACTTC. This encodes CASSIEVGRPSKETQYF.

This clonotype was seen only a few times. This rearrangement joins TRBV7-8 to TRBJ2-5; D unclear. The CDR3 loop spans 12 amino acids. Germline V CDR1 and CDR2: SGHVS, FQNEAQ. Trimming stripped 1 base from V and 9 bases from J, with 9 bases between. The CDR3 DNA follows: TGTGCCAGCAGCTTAGACGTTTCGGCCCAGTACTTC. This codes for CASSLDVSAQYF.

The chain employs TRBV4-2 and TRBJ1-1, with D tentatively TRBD1 (5 bases). The CDR3 loop spans 15 amino acids. Germline V gene lookup returns CDR1 LGHNA and CDR2 YNFKEQ. Between the trimmed V and J ends, which lost 0 bases and 7 bases, there was a span of 15 bases. CDR3 protein: CASSQERGRPNEAFF. The DNA for the CDR3 is TGTGCCAGCAGCCAAGAAAGGGGACGGCCAAATGAAGCTTTCTTT.

The CDR3 here is CASSFQGAAEQYF. The DNA for the CDR3 is TGCGCCAGCAGCTTCCAGGGGGCCGCCGAGCAGTACTTC. This chain connects TRBV5-1 to TRBJ2-7, with TRBD1 matching 8 bases. Germline CDR1 SGHRS, CDR2 YFSETQ. CDR3 size: 13 residues. J gave up 6 bases and V 2 bases, and 4 bases lay outside the gene matches.

In its sample, this clonotype was seen a few times. The V and J genes are TRBV6-6 and TRBJ1-5; D possibly corresponds to TRBD1 (5 bases). This CDR3 is 11 amino acids long. The germline V and J ends were trimmed by 6 bases and 10 bases, with 10 bases remaining between them. CDR1 MNHNY and CDR2 SVGAGI come from the germline V gene (reference sequence). The CDR3 region is CASRGEGPQHF. The CDR3 DNA is TGTGCCAGCAGGGGGGAGGGACCCCAGCATTTT.

In this sample, this clonotype turned up a few times. V and J are TRBV28 and TRBJ2-7; D ambiguous. Per germline, CDR1 MDHEN and CDR2 SYDVKM. The CDR3 contains 14 residues. V was clipped by 4 bases and J by 2 bases, with 12 bases between them. For the CDR3, the DNA is TGTGCCAGCAGTTCCCGCGGTAAGACCTACGAGCAGTACTTC. Residues: CASSSRGKTYEQYF. The variable domain in full, completed from reference TRBV28 and TRBJ2-7, reads DVKVTQSSRYLVKRTGEKVFLECVQDMDHENMFWYRQDPGLGLRLIYFSYDVKMKEKGDIPEGYSVSREKKERFSLILESASTNQTSMYLCASSSRGKTYEQYFGPGTRLTVT.

The genes are TRBV29-1 and TRBJ2-3, with D hard to call. Between the trimmed V and J ends, which lost 8 bases and 6 bases, there was a span of 9 bases. This CDR3 has 10 residues. Germline V gene lookup returns CDR1 SQVTM and CDR2 ANQGSEA. The CDR3 bases are TGCAGCAGTGTTGGGGATACGCAGTATTTT. Its translation is CSSVGDTQYF.

This chain joins TRBV27 and TRBJ1-1; D not certain. This CDR3 is built from 14 residues. V lost 2 bases to trimming and J lost 6 bases, with 13 bases between them. Germline loops: CDR1 MNHEY, CDR2 SMNVEV (reference sequence). The CDR3 coding sequence is TGTGCCAGCAGTTTAAGTTGGACGAGTCCTGAAGCTTTCTTT. This gives the protein CASSLSWTSPEAFF.

This clonotype was counted a few times. The chain employs TRBV5-1 and TRBJ2-5; 8 bases are a match to TRBD1. CDR3 length: 14 amino acids. Trimming removed 3 bases from V and 1 base from J; junction bases left unmatched: 2. The germline CDR1 and CDR2 sequences are SGHRS and YFSETQ. The CDR3 nucleotides are TGCGCCAGCAGCTGGGACAGGAGCCAAGAGACCCAGTACTTC. This codes for CASSWDRSQETQYF.

This chain links TRBV7-2 with TRBJ2-5; D is unresolved. The J call is in doubt because the DNA end fits TRBJ2-1 better. The length of the CDR3 is 12 residues. The germline V gene encodes CDR1 SGHTA and CDR2 FQGNSA. CDR3 nucleotide sequence: TGTGCCAGCAGCCAGAATTACGGTGAGCAGTTCTTC. Translating it yields CASSQNYGEQFF.

V gene TRBV7-9 combines with J gene TRBJ2-5; TRBD2 matches 9 bases. This CDR3 has 17 residues. V lost 5 bases to trimming and J lost 2 bases; unmatched junction nucleotides: 12. The germline CDR1 and CDR2 sequences are SEHNR and FQNEAQ (reference sequence). CDR3 sequence reads: CASSLGGLAGQQETQYF. The CDR3 DNA reads as TGTGCCAGCAGCCTGGGGGGTCTAGCGGGACAACAAGAGACCCAGTACTTC.